The 5 T cell receptor beta chains presented below share a single source sample, sequenced in a study of CD8 T cells in ankylosing spondylitis. In TCRdb, the 5' RACE reads were re-called with MiXCR into one record per CDR3 protein. This sample has hundreds of thousands of distinct CDR3 sequences, with under 35% found just once. Sequencing was performed on blood, either unsorted or a sorted T cell fraction (not recorded which). The origin of the receptors is a male donor with ankylosing spondylitis or in good health (not recorded which).

This clonotype was seen more than once but under ten times. This chain's CDR3 is CASSLEGLALDTQYF. The CDR3 DNA sequence: TGCGCCAGCAGCTTGGAGGGACTAGCCTTAGATACGCAGTATTTT. V usage is TRBV5-1 and J usage is TRBJ2-3; TRBD2 matches 9 bases. This CDR3 spans 15 amino acids. CDR1 and CDR2 (germline): SGHRS, YFSETQ. With 0 bases clipped from V and 5 bases from J, the junction kept 4 bases outside the gene matches.

The rearrangement joins TRBV12-3 or TRBV12-4 to TRBJ1-1, with D unresolved. CDR3 length: 13 residues. V lost 8 bases, J lost 5 bases, and 15 bases lay in between. The CDR3 loop reads CASADEWVTEAFF. The CDR3 DNA sequence: TGTGCCAGCGCCGACGAGTGGGTGACTGAAGCTTTCTTT.

The rearrangement uses TRBV21-1 and TRBJ2-7. TRBV21-1 is deemed a pseudogene. The CDR3 totals 14 residues. The CDR3 nucleotides are TGTGCCAGCAGCAAAGCGCTTGGGGCCTACGAGCAGTACTTC. Amino acid sequence: CASSKALGAYEQYF.

The sample holds one count of this clonotype. V and J are TRBV6-1 and TRBJ2-7; 8 positions match TRBD1. With 6 bases clipped from V and 3 bases from J, the junction kept 7 bases outside the gene matches. Germline CDR1 and CDR2: MNHNS and SASEGT. The CDR3 sequence is 14 residues long. CDR3 loop: CASRLRTGLYEQYF. Written as DNA, the CDR3 is TGTGCCAGCAGACTCCGGACAGGGCTCTACGAGCAGTACTTC.

There are a few counts of this clonotype. The chain links TRBV12-3 or TRBV12-4 to TRBJ2-3, with TRBD1 as a possible D gene (5 bases). V lost 3 bases and J lost 2, with 9 bases in between. The CDR3 consists of 14 residues. CDR3 nucleotide sequence: TGTGCCAGCAGTTTCGCAGGGCCCACAGATACGCAGTATTTT. Protein sequence: CASSFAGPTDTQYF.